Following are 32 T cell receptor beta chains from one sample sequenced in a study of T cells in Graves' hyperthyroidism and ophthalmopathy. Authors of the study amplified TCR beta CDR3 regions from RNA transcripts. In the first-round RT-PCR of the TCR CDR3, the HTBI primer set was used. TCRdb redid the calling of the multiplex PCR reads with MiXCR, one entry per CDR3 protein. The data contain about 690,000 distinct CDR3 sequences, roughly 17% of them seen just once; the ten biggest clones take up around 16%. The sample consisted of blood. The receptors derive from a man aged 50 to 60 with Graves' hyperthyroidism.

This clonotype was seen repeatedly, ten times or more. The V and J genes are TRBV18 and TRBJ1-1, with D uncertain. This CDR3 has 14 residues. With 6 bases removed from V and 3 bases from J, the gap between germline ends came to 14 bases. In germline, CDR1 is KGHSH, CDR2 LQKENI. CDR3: CASSRREMDTEAFF. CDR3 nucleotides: TGTGCCAGCTCTCGCCGGGAAATGGACACTGAAGCTTTCTTT.

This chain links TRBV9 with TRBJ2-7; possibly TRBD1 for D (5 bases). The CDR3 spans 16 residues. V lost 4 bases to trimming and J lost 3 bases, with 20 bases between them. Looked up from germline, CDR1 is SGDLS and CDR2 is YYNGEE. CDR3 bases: TGTGCCAGCAGCCCCTCCCCGGCAGGGTCTGACTACGAGCAGTACTTC. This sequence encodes CASSPSPAGSDYEQYF.

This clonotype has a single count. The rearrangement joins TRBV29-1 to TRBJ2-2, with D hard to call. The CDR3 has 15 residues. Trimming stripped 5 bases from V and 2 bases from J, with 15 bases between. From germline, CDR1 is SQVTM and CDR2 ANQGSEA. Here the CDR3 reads CSVIGSQLNTGELFF. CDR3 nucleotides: TGCAGCGTTATCGGCAGTCAGCTCAACACCGGGGAGCTGTTTTTT.

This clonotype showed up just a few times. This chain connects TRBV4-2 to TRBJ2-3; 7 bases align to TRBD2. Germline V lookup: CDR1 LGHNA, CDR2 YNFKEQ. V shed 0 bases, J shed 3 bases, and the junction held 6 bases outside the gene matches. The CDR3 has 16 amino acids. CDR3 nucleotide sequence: TGTGCCAGCAGCCAAGAAGCGGGGTCGCGAACAGATACGCAGTATTTT. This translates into CASSQEAGSRTDTQYF.

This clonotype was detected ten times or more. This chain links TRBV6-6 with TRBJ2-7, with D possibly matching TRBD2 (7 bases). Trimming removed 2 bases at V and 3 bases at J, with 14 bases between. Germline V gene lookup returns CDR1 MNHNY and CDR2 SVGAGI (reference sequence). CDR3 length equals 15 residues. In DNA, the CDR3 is TGTGCCAGCAGTTACGCCCAGCGGGACATCTACGAGCAGTACTTC. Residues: CASSYAQRDIYEQYF.

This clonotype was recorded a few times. The CDR3 coding sequence is TGTGCCAGCAGTTACTCGAGGGCAGGGGGCCACGAGCAGTACTTC. Translated, it gives CASSYSRAGGHEQYF. This sequence joins TRBV6-5 and TRBJ2-7; 8 bases map to TRBD1. The CDR3 loop spans 15 amino acids. The V segment lost 0 bases and the J segment 5 bases; nucleotides outside the gene matches: 6. Germline V gene lookup returns CDR1 MNHEY and CDR2 SVGAGI.

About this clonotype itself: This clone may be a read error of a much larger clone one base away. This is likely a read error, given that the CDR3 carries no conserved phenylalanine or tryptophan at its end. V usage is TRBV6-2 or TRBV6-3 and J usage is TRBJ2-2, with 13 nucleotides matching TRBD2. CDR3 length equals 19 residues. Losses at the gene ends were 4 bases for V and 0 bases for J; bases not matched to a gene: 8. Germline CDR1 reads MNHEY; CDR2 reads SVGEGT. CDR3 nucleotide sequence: TGTGCCAGCAGTTCCGGGGGACTAGCGGGAATAGCGAACACCGGGGAGCTGTTTTCT. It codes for CASSSGGLAGIANTGELFS.

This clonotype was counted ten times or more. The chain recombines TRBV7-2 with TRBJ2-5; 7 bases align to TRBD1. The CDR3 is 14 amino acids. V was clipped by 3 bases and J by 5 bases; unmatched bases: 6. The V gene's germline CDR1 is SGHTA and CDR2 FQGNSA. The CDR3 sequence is CASSFVTGLETQYF. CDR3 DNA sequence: TGTGCCAGCAGCTTCGTGACAGGGTTGGAGACCCAGTACTTC.

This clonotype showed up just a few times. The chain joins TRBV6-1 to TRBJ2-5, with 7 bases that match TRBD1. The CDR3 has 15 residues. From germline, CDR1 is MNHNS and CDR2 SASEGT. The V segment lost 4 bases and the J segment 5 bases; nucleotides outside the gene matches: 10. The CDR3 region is CASSAVTGTAETQYF. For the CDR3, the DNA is TGTGCCAGCAGTGCTGTGACAGGGACGGCGGAGACCCAGTACTTC.

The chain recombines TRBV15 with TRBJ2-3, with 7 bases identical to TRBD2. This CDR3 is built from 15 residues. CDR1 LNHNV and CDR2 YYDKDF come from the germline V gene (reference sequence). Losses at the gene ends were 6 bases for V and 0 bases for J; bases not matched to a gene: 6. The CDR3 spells CATRGGFPSTDTQYF. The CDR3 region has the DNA TGTGCCACCAGGGGGGGGTTTCCTAGCACAGATACGCAGTATTTT. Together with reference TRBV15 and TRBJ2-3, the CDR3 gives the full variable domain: DAMVIQNPRYQVTQFGKPVTLSCSQTLNHNVMYWYQQKSSQAPKLLFHYYDKDFNNEADTPDNFQSRRPNTSFCFLDIRSPGLGDTAMYLCATRGGFPSTDTQYFGPGTRLTVL.

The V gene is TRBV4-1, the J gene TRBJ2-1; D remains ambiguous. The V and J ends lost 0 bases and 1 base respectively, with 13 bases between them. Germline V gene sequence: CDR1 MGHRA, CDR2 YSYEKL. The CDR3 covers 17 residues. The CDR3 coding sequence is TGCGCCAGCAGCCAAGAGGGTACTGGCGGATCCTACAATGAGCAGTTCTTC. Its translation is CASSQEGTGGSYNEQFF.

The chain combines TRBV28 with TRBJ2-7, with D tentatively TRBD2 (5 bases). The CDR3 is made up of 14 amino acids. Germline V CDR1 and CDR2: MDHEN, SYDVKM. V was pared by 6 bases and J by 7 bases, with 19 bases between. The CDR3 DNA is TGTGCCAGCAGCGAAACTAGATACTCCGGGGAGCAGTACTTC. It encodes CASSETRYSGEQYF.

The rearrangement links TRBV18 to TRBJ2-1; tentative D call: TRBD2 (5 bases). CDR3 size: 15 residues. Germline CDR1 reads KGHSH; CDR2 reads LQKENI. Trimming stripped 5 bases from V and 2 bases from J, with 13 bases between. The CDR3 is CASSAETGTYNEQFF. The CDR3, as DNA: TGTGCCAGCTCAGCAGAGACCGGGACCTACAATGAGCAGTTCTTC.

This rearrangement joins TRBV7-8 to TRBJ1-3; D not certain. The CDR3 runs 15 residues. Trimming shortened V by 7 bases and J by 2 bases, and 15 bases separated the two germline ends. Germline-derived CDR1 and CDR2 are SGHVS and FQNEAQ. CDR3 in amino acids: CASTPNRVPGNTIYF. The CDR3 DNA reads TGTGCCAGCACCCCTAACCGGGTACCTGGAAACACCATATATTTT.

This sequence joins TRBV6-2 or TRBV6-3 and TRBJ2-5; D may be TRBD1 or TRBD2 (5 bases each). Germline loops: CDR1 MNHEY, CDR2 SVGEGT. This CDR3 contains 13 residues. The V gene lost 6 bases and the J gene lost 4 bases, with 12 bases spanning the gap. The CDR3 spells CASRDPGRETQYF. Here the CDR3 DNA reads TGTGCCAGCAGGGATCCAGGGAGAGAGACCCAGTACTTC.

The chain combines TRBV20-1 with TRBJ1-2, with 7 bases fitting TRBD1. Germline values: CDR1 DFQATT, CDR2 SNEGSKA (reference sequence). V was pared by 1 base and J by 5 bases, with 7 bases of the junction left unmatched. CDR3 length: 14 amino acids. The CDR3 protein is CSARVATGNYGYTF. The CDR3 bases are TGCAGTGCTAGAGTAGCGACAGGGAATTATGGCTACACCTTC.

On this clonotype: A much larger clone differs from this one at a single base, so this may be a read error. The DNA for the CDR3 is TGTGCCTGCACCCACCCGGGACAGGGGACTTACGAGCAGTACTTC. This codes for CACTHPGQGTYEQYF. The rearrangement joins TRBV30 to TRBJ2-7; 10 bases match TRBD1. CDR3 size: 15 residues. The ends lost 6 bases at V and 4 bases at J; junction bases unmatched: 12. Looked up from germline, CDR1 is GTSNPN and CDR2 is SVGIG (reference sequence). Together with reference TRBV30 and TRBJ2-7, the CDR3 gives the full variable domain: SQTIHQWPATLVQPVGSPLSLECTVEGTSNPNLYWYRQAAGRGLQLLFYSVGIGQISSEVPQNLSASRPQDRQFILSSKKLLLSDSGFYLCACTHPGQGTYEQYFGPGTRLTVT.

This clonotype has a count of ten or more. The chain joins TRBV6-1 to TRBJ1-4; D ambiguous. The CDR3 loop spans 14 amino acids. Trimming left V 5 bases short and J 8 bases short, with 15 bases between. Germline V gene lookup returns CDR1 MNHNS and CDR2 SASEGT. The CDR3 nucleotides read TGTGCCAGCAGTTCATCAAAGCCGGTCGAAAAACTGTTTTTT. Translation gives CASSSSKPVEKLFF.

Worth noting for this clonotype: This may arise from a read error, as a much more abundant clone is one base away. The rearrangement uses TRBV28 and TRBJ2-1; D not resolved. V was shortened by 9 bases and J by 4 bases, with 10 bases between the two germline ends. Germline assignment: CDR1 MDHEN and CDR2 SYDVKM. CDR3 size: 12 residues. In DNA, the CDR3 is TGTGCCAGTAAGGACGAGTACAATGAGCAGTTCTTC. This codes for CASKDEYNEQFF.

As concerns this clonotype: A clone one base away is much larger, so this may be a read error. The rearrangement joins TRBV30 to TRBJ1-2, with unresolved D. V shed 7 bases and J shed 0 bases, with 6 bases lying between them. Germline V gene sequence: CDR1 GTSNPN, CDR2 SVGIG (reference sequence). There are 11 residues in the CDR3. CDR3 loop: CAFCANYGYTF. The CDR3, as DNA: TGTGCCTTTTGCGCTAACTATGGCTACACCTTC.

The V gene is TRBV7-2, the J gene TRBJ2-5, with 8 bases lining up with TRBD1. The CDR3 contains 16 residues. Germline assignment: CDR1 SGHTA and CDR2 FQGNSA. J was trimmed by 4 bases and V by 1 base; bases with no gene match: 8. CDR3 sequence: CASSLGGTGFIETQYF. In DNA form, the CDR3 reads TGTGCCAGCAGCTTAGGGGGGACAGGTTTTATAGAGACCCAGTACTTC.

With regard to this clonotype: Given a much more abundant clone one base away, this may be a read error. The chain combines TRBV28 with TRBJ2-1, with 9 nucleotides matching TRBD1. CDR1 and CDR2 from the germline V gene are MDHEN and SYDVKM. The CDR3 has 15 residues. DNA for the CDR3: TGTGCCTGCAGTATACAGGGGGCGGGCTACAATGAGCAGTTCTTC. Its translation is CACSIQGAGYNEQFF.

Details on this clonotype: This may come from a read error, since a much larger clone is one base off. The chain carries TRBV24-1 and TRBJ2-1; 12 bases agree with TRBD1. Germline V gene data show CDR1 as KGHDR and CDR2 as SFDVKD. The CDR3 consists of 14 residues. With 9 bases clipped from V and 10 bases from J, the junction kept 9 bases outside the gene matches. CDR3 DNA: TGTGCCACCGGGCCCGGGACAGGGGGCAACGAGCAGTTCTTC. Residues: CATGPGTGGNEQFF.

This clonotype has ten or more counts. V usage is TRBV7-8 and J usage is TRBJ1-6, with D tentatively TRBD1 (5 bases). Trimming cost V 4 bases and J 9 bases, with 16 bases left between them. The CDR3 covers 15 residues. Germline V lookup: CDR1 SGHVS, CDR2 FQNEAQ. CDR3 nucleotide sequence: TGTGCCAGCAGCTCCCGGGACCTATCTACTTCACCCCTCCACTTT. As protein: CASSSRDLSTSPLHF. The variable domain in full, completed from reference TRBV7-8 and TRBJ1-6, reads GAGVSQSPRYKVAKRGQDVALRCDPISGHVSLFWYQQALGQGPEFLTYFQNEAQLDKSGLPSDRFFAERPEGSVSTLKIQRTQQEDSAVYLCASSSRDLSTSPLHFGNGTRLTVT.

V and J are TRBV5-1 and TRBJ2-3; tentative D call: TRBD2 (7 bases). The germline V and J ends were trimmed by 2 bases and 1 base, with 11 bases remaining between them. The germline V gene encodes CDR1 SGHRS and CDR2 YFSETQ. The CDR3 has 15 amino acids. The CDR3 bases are TGCGCCAGCAGCTTCGGGGGGCTTCGCACAGATACGCAGTATTTT. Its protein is CASSFGGLRTDTQYF.

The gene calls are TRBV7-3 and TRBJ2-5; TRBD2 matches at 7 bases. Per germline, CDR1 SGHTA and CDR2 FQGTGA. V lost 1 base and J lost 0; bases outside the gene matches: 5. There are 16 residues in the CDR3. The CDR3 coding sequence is TGTGCCAGCAGCTTAAATCCAGCGGGAAACCAAGAGACCCAGTACTTC. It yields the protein CASSLNPAGNQETQYF.

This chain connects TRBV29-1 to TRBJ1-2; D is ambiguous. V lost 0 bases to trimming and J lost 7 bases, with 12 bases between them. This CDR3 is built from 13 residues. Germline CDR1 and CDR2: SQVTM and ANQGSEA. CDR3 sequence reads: CSVEDASEFGYTF. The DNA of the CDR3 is TGCAGCGTTGAAGACGCAAGTGAGTTTGGCTACACCTTC.

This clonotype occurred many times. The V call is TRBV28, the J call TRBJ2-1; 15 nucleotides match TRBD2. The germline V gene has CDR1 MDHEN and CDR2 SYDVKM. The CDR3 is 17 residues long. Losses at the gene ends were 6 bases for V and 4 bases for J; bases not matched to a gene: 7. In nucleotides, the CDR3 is TGTGCCAGCAGCCCTCGCGGACTAGCGGGAGGGTACAATGAGCAGTTCTTC. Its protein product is CASSPRGLAGGYNEQFF.

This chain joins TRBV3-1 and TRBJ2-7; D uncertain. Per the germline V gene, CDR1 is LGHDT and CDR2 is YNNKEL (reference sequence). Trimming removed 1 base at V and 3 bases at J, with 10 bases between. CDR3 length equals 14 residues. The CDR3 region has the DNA TGTGCCAGCAGCCAAGTGCAACAGAACTACGAGCAGTACTTC. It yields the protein CASSQVQQNYEQYF.

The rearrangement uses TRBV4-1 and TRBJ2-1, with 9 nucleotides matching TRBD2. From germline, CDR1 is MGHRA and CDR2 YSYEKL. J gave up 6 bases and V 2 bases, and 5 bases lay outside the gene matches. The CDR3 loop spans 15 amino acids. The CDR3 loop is CASSQFGLAINEQFF. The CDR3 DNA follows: TGCGCCAGCAGCCAATTTGGACTAGCGATCAATGAGCAGTTCTTC.

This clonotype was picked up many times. CDR3 coding DNA: TGTGCCAGCAGTGGCAGGGGAGGCTACGAGCAGTACTTC. It yields the protein CASSGRGGYEQYF. The rearrangement joins TRBV2 to TRBJ2-7; D tentatively fits TRBD1 or TRBD2 (6 bases each). Germline loops: CDR1 SNHLY, CDR2 FYNNEI. V was shortened by 4 bases and J by 3 bases, with 10 bases between the two germline ends. The CDR3 is 13 residues long.

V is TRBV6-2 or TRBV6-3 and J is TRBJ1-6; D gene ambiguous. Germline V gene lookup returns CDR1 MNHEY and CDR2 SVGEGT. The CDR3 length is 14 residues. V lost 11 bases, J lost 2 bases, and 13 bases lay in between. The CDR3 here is CAASRHPYNSPLHF. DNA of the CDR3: TGTGCCGCCTCGAGACACCCCTATAATTCACCCCTCCACTTT.